The TCR beta chain under discussion was sequenced for a study of cytomegalovirus exposure and HLA in healthy donors (dated by TCRdb to about 2017). Concerning the study at large: In an earlier analysis of 550 to 750 of the donors, 276 Gb of sequence data and 90 million to 120 million unique TCR beta sequences from roughly 180 million T cells were reported. An early release that covered 500 to 800 HLA-typed donors contained approximately 300 gigabases of sequencing data and some 87 million unique TCR sequences. The genetic ancestry cluster associated with self-reported Caucasian donors included approximately 85% of the 300 to 450 genotyped donors. The study was designed to test whether signatures of past pathogen exposure could be identified by cataloging public T cell receptors. The study profiled the T cell repertoires of 500 to 800 subjects by immunosequencing and related them to cytomegalovirus serostatus. Besides the first cohort of hundreds of subjects, a separate validation cohort made up of over 95 different subjects was used. High-throughput TCR immunosequencing, statistical association of individual TCRs with disease status, and machine learning were combined to predict cytomegalovirus infection status. In a later analysis, previously published TCR beta repertoires from roughly 710 donors were re-analyzed and high-resolution HLA genotyping was added so that TCR occurrence patterns could be studied. Rather than using new phenotypic data, the later analysis identified candidate immune exposures from TCR beta sequences and from how often those sequences occurred across donors. To decide whether each TCR beta V gene segment behaved as functional or pseudogenic, an earlier analysis of some 600 of the donors relied on high-throughput TCR beta sequencing. Donor age, sex, ethnicity and CMV serostatus were compiled together with the repertoire data. A later genetic analysis took genome-wide SNP genotypes for about three fifths of the 666 donors and used that subset as a discovery cohort. All discovery cohort repertoires had been generated on a single sequencing platform. Both class I and class II loci were covered by HLA typing, at four-digit resolution. Typing coverage varied by locus: about 620-640 donors for A, B, C, DRB1 and DQB1; 522 for DQA1; some 610 for DPA1; more than 450 for DPB1. Because of strong linkage in the cohort, 4 to 6 DR-DQ haplotypes were treated as single units for association and clustering. Among 398 genotyped donors of the cohort, an average of around 250,000 unique TCR beta nucleotide sequences was sequenced per donor, of which about 19% were non-productive. The investigation overall reported the following: It was suggested by the authors that the approach could potentially be generalized to other disease states and immunological phenotypes. Several of the top co-occurrence clusters appeared to be linked to parvovirus B19, influenza, CMV and Epstein-Barr virus, according to a later analysis. The classifier was reported to diagnose cytomegalovirus status with high specificity and sensitivity in both the original cohort and the validation cohort. Correlated functional status among segregating V segments might be attributable to linkage disequilibrium, but an unknown experimental factor could not be ruled out. A later genetic analysis reported fewer N-insertions in productive TCRs among donors in an Asian-associated ancestry cluster than the approximately 700-donor mean. Because HLA typing was unavailable for some donors at each locus, only the typed subset was used in association tests. The study listed approximately 160 TCR beta chains as associated with cytomegalovirus. At a false discovery rate of 0.05, a later analysis linked some 18,000 TCR beta sequences to specific HLA alleles. Most TCR sequences were observed very rarely across donors, whereas some public TCRs were present in many individuals. In a later genetic analysis, a missense DCLRE1C variant was associated with V-gene and J-gene trimming of TCR beta chains, and the association was replicated in an independent cohort. A later analysis found that HLA-associated TCR beta chains were more clonally expanded and had lower generation probabilities than equally common non-associated chains. In this cohort, only TCR beta chains were sequenced, and detectable features were limited by the absence of alpha or paired-chain data. A group of highly shared sequence variants was considered likely to be a technical artifact of the sequencing pipeline. Roughly uniform sequencing depth across donors was assumed in presence/absence analyses, although this assumption may not hold. In vitro tests confirmed that a few of the cytomegalovirus-associated TCR beta chains recognize cytomegalovirus antigens. According to a later analysis, most CMV-associated TCR beta chains appeared to be HLA-restricted, and the HLA associations seemed to be driven largely by CMV exposure. Broadly in line with IMGT annotations, most TCR beta V segments showed up in productive rearrangements about 87% or about 30% of the time in an earlier analysis of roughly 590 of the donors. Assigning TCR associations to individual alleles was difficult when HLA alleles, especially DR and DQ, strongly co-occurred. Because counts were too low, 15 or so rarely observed V segments, including chromosome 9 orphons, were excluded from the earlier analysis of roughly 580 of the donors. In a later analysis, TCR association rates were found to vary across HLA loci, with the most associated TCRs seen for DRB1 alleles and the fewest for HLA-C alleles. The only immune exposure information available for the cohort was CMV serostatus. A further reported finding was that TCR beta sequences accurately predicted the HLA-A and HLA-B alleles for most subjects in the first cohort.

Library creation used the immunoSEQ multiplex PCR assay. For the multiplex PCR, a mixture combining 60 forward primers for TCR Vbeta segments and 13 reverse primers for TCR Jbeta segments was used. A multiplex PCR assay on genomic DNA amplified the CDR3 region of rearranged TCR beta genes. The Illumina HiSeq System was used to sequence the amplified TCR beta libraries as 87-base-pair reads. As for how the authors treated the data: Across the 600 to 700 repertoires, a later analysis counted approximately 83 million unique TCR beta chains, about 10 million of which were shared by at least two donors. A nearest-neighbor algorithm error-corrected the raw reads and collapsed the reads into unique sequences, merging closely related sequences to remove PCR and sequencing errors. CDR3 sequences were aligned to IMGT reference sequences to assign V, D and J gene segments. For a sequence to be retained, a match of at least six nucleotides to both a V gene segment and a J gene segment was required. Rearrangements were called productive when the CDR3 lacked stop codons and stayed in frame with V and J; all others were non-productive. Following IMGT convention, CDR3 was defined as the stretch from the second conserved V-encoded cysteine to the conserved J-encoded phenylalanine. The earlier analysis of 500 to 750 of the donors excluded any sequence lacking an unambiguous match to a single V gene segment. An earlier analysis of roughly 590 of the donors called V segments functional above 56.7% productive rearrangements and segregating when the between-donor standard deviation exceeded 5%. A statistical classification framework was built to diagnose cytomegalovirus status from the catalog of TCR beta chain sequences. In a later analysis, TCR nucleotide sequences were compared against IMGT/GENE-DB human TR gene sequences so that V and J genes could be assigned. Using the TCRdist pipeline, a later analysis assigned CDR3 sequences along with most-parsimonious VDJ recombination scenarios. In a later analysis, each TCR beta chain was defined by its CDR3 amino acid sequence together with its V-gene family, and reads without a unique V-gene family were excluded. As a way to deal with suspected cross-contamination and a sequencing artifact, a later analysis dropped hundreds of nucleotide sequences that were highly shared and had low generation probability. In a later analysis, a clonal expansion index for each public chain was calculated from normalized within-repertoire ranks of inferred template counts. In a later analysis, generation probabilities were computed with a VDJ recombination model fitted to out-of-frame rearrangements, and the resulting probabilities were checked against IGoR. Hypergeometric tests were used in a later analysis to score TCR-TCR, TCR-HLA and TCR-CMV co-occurrence, with a repertoire-size bias correction applied to the TCR pairs. False discovery rates were estimated in a later analysis by permuting HLA or CMV assignments 20 times. In a later analysis, co-occurring TCRs were grouped with DBSCAN, and TCRdist sequence similarity was added when clustering was performed within HLA-allele-positive subsets. For co-occurrence clustering, repertoires with fewer than 30,000 or more than 120,000 public chains were excluded, along with five repertoires with anomalous nucleotide sharing. The table was pulled from immuneACCESS by TCRdb, which kept in-frame rearrangements only. Such tables lose some clones; where checked, under half of the loss comes from unresolved V genes, and the rest has no known cause. That table is the source of V, J and clone size, and D and trimming were worked out from the DNA. For this sample the table gives about 140,000 clones, of which about 75% were detected only once. The ten largest account for around 7% of the sample.

The cohort was made up of roughly 670 healthy bone marrow donors. Cohort members were all nominally healthy when sampled, although unrecorded immune exposures were likely present. The donor tested CMV seronegative and was one of the 352 seronegative cohort members. A peripheral blood sample was collected from each donor, and TCR beta sequencing was performed on peripheral blood mononuclear cells. The Qiagen DNeasy Blood Extraction Kit was used to extract genomic DNA from the blood cell samples. Concerning this clone itself: Its antigen is currently not known. There are no base qualities to consult, and no much larger clone falls within one base.

Sequencing input: PBMCs. The receptor was isolated from a young man in good health and CMV-seronegative.

CDR3 protein: CASSLGYQGRNTGELFF. The nucleotide sequence is given as TGTGCCAGCAGCTTAGGGTATCAGGGGAGGAACACCGGGGAGCTGTTTTTT. The chain was built from TRBV7-9 and TRBJ2-2, with a tentative D gene TRBD1 over 6 matching bases. The CDR3 runs 17 residues from the cysteine to the phenylalanine. Only the CDR3 region is kept as DNA, spanning 51 bases read in frame from base 1. CDR1 SEHNR and CDR2 FQNEAQ were looked up in the germline V gene (reference sequence). V is shortened by 1 base, J by 1 base, and the region joining them spans 13 bases.